This TCR beta chain appears in the sequencing data of a study of T-cell memory formation after mild COVID-19. Germline values: CDR1 KGHSH, CDR2 LQKENI. The trim removed 3 bases at V and 5 bases at J, leaving 1 base unmatched. This CDR3 contains 15 residues. TCRdb itself ran the 5' RACE reads through MiXCR, one entry per CDR3 protein. Of just under 150,000 distinct CDR3 sequences in the sample, about 19% were seen once. J is TRBJ1-6 and V is TRBV18; 10 nucleotides align to TRBD1. The source is an adult woman who had mild COVID-19 (a few samples of this study predate the infection). Cell type and time point are not known. The specimen was PBMCs or a T cell subset sorted from them (not recorded which). The CDR3 DNA follows: TGTGCCAGCTCACCCGGGACAGGGGATAATTCACCCCTCCACTTT. Translation gives CASSPGTGDNSPLHF.